Listed below are T cell receptor beta chains from one sample, sequenced in a study of T cells in Graves' hyperthyroidism and ophthalmopathy. TCRdb reprocessed the multiplex PCR reads with MiXCR, giving one entry per CDR3 protein. The data show a few hundred thousand distinct CDR3 sequences, with roughly 14% seen just once and about 7% held by the top ten. The specimen was blood. The receptors originated from a woman younger than 45 with Graves' hyperthyroidism. Each CDR3 is given with its conserved first and last residue. A D gene is named only where the DNA matches it firmly. Expanded clones are given a class, and other clones once, few, many or no size at all.

v_call,d_call,j_call,clone_size,cdr3_nt,cdr3_aa
TRBV6-1,TRBD2,TRBJ2-1,many,TGTGCCAGCAGTGTCCGACTAGCGGGAGGGCCTGATCCATACAATGAGCAGTTCTTC,CASSVRLAGGPDPYNEQFF
TRBV13,.,TRBJ2-2,few,TGTGCCAGCAGCTTAGGCCGGCAGGGTGACACCGGGGAGCTGTTTTTT,CASSLGRQGDTGELFF
TRBV19,.,TRBJ2-7,.,TGTGCCAGTAGTGTTACCGGGACGTTCGACGAGCAGTACTTC,CASSVTGTFDEQYF
TRBV20-1,.,TRBJ1-6,many,TGCAGTGCTCAGGGACACCTTAATTCACCCCTCCACTTT,CSAQGHLNSPLHF
TRBV28,TRBD1,TRBJ1-1,many,TGTGCCAGCAGGGACGACAGGGGTTTGAACACTGAAGCTTTCTTT,CASRDDRGLNTEAFF
TRBV12-3/TRBV12-4,.,TRBJ2-4,many,TGTGCCAGCAGTTTGTTGTTTGTGGAAAACATTCAGTACTTC,CASSLLFVENIQYF
TRBV19,.,TRBJ1-5,few,TGTGCCAGTACCATTGGGGCTATTCAGCCCCAGCATTTT,CASTIGAIQPQHF
TRBV7-9,.,TRBJ2-1,many,TGTGCCAGCAGCCTCAGCTGGAATGAGCAGTTCTTC,CASSLSWNEQFF
TRBV20-1,.,TRBJ2-1,many,TGCAGTGCATCTCCGTTTGGCTCCTACAATGAGCAGTTCTTC,CSASPFGSYNEQFF
TRBV7-9,.,TRBJ1-5,.,TGTGCCAGCAGCTTAGCAGGGATGGGTCAGCCCCAGCATTTT,CASSLAGMGQPQHF
TRBV12-3/TRBV12-4,.,TRBJ2-1,many,TGTGCCAGCAGTTTAGAGGATGAGCAGTTCTTC,CASSLEDEQFF
TRBV20-1,.,TRBJ2-2,.,TGCAGTGCTAGAGAATCGGGACAGACAAGCGGGAGAGAGCCCGGGGAGCTGTTTTTT,CSARESGQTSGREPGELFF
TRBV4-1,TRBD2,TRBJ2-7,.,TGCGCCAGCAGCCAAGAACGCGGGAGGGCCTACGAGCAGTACTTC,CASSQERGRAYEQYF
TRBV10-3,.,TRBJ1-6,.,TGTGCCACCCAAGATAATTCACCCCTCCACTTT,CATQDNSPLHF
TRBV27,.,TRBJ2-1,many,TGTGCCAGCAGGGGGGTAAACAATGAGCAGTTCTTC,CASRGVNNEQFF
TRBV27,TRBD2,TRBJ2-1,.,TGTGCCAGCAGTTCCGGCGGGAGGGCCTACAATGAGCAGTTCTTC,CASSSGGRAYNEQFF
TRBV27,.,TRBJ2-7,.,TGTGCCAGCAGTTTAAGGGCCCCCTACGAGCAGTACTTC,CASSLRAPYEQYF
TRBV18,.,TRBJ2-7,many,TGTGCCAGCTCACCCGCCGGAGACAGTGCCTACGAGCAGTACTTC,CASSPAGDSAYEQYF
TRBV12-3/TRBV12-4,TRBD2,TRBJ2-1,.,TGTGCCAGCAGCTCGAGCGGGAGGGCCTCGTTCTTC,CASSSSGRASFF
TRBV29-1,.,TRBJ1-4,few,TGCAGCGGAAACGCAACTAATGAAAAACTGTTTTTT,CSGNATNEKLFF
TRBV12-3/TRBV12-4,.,TRBJ1-4,few,TGTGCCAGCAGTAGACCGACAGGAAGGGTTGAAAAACTGTTTTTT,CASSRPTGRVEKLFF
TRBV11-2,.,TRBJ2-7,many,TGTGCCAGCAGCCCCGGGCAGACCGTCTACGAGCAGTACTTC,CASSPGQTVYEQYF
TRBV28,TRBD2,TRBJ2-5,many,TGTGCCAGCAGTGGCGGGGGGCCAGAGACCCAGTACTTC,CASSGGGPETQYF
TRBV7-2,.,TRBJ1-4,many,TGTGCCAGCAGCTTAACGAGGGGAGGAGGCGAAAAACTGTTTTTT,CASSLTRGGGEKLFF
TRBV5-1,TRBD2,TRBJ2-7,many,TGCGCCAGCAGCTTCCTCCGGACTAGCGGGACCAACTACGAGCAGTACTTC,CASSFLRTSGTNYEQYF
TRBV12-3/TRBV12-4,.,TRBJ2-1,.,TGTGCCAGCAGTCTGATGGGGGGCCTCGACAATGAGCAGTTCTTC,CASSLMGGLDNEQFF
TRBV15,.,TRBJ1-2,few,TGTGCCACCAGCAGAGATATAATAACTAACTATGGCTACACCTTC,CATSRDIITNYGYTF
TRBV11-2,TRBD1,TRBJ1-1,many,TGTGCCAGCAGCCAGCCGGGACAGGGACTAAACACTGAAGCTTTCTTT,CASSQPGQGLNTEAFF